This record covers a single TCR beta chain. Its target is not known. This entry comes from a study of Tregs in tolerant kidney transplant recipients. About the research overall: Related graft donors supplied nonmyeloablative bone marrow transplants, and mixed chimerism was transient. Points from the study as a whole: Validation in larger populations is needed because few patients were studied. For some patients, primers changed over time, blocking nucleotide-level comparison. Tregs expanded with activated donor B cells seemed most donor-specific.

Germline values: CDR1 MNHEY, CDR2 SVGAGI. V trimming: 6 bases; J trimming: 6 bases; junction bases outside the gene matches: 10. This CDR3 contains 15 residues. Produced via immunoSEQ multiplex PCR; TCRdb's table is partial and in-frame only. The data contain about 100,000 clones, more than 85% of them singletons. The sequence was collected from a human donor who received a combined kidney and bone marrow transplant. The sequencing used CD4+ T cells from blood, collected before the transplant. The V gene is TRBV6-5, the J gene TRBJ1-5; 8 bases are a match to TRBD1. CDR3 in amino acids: CASSPGQGSVQPQHF. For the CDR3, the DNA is TGTGCCAGCAGCCCTGGACAGGGTAGTGTTCAGCCCCAGCATTTT.